A single sample gave rise to the 32 T cell receptor beta chains below, sequenced in a study of CD8+CD57+ T cells in acquired aplastic anemia. Profiling that covered TCR beta VDJ and CDR3 relied on genomic DNA as its template. TCRdb independently ran MiXCR on the reads; one entry per CDR3 protein. Here the sample spans more than 250,000 distinct CDR3 sequences, 45% to 70% being singletons. Sample: sorted CD4+, CD8+, or CD8+CD57+ T cells (not recorded which) from PBMCs. All receptors come from a human donor with severe aplastic anemia or a healthy control (not recorded which).

The table lists this clonotype with many counts. The chain is built from TRBV12-3 or TRBV12-4 and TRBJ1-5; D gene ambiguous. Trimming removed 1 base at V and 4 bases at J, with 8 bases between. The CDR3 covers 14 residues. The DNA of the CDR3 is TGTGCCAGCAGTTTAGGCAGACTTAATCAGCCCCAGCATTTT. Residues: CASSLGRLNQPQHF.

This chain links TRBV6-5 with TRBJ1-1; 7 positions agree with TRBD1. CDR1 and CDR2 from the germline V gene are MNHEY and SVGAGI. The CDR3 loop spans 15 amino acids. V was pared by 5 bases and J by 6 bases, with 12 bases of the junction left unmatched. CDR3 region: CASSGIRQGGAEAFF. The CDR3 bases are TGTGCCAGCAGTGGAATCCGACAGGGAGGCGCTGAAGCTTTCTTT.

This clonotype was picked up many times. The chain employs TRBV7-3 and TRBJ2-2; 7 bases are a match to TRBD2. V lost 5 bases to trimming and J lost 6 bases; unmatched junction nucleotides: 9. There are 15 residues in the CDR3. Looked up from germline, CDR1 is SGHTA and CDR2 is FQGTGA. The CDR3 loop is CASSQGPREAGELFF. In DNA, the CDR3 is TGTGCCAGCAGCCAGGGCCCCCGGGAGGCCGGGGAGCTGTTTTTT.

The chain uses TRBV7-9 and TRBJ1-6; D is unresolved. V was clipped by 5 bases and J by 15 bases, with 11 bases between them. CDR3 length equals 11 residues. Per the germline V gene, CDR1 is SEHNR and CDR2 is FQNEAQ (reference sequence). The chain's CDR3 is CASSPGIILHF. CDR3 nucleotide sequence: TGTGCCAGCAGCCCCGGGATTATCCTCCACTTT.

This clonotype was seen a handful of times. This chain connects TRBV10-3 to TRBJ1-5; D not resolved. Germline V gene data show CDR1 as ENHRY and CDR2 as SYGVKD. Deletions cut 3 bases from V and 6 bases from J, with 9 bases between. The CDR3 spans 13 residues. DNA for the CDR3: TGTGCCATCAGTGATCACCCGGGTCAGCCCCAGCATTTT. Amino acid sequence: CAISDHPGQPQHF.

The rearrangement uses TRBV24-1 and TRBJ1-1, with a tentative D call TRBD1 (6 bases). The CDR3 totals 12 residues. Germline CDR1 reads KGHDR; CDR2 reads SFDVKD. Trimming took off 3 bases at V and 11 bases at J, with 12 bases between the two ends. The CDR3 DNA reads as TGTGCCACCAGTGATCCAGGGGTCGGGGCTTTCTTT. It is translated as CATSDPGVGAFF.

There are a few counts of this clonotype. The chain is built from TRBV7-9 and TRBJ1-2, with a weak D call TRBD1 (6 bases). Between the trimmed V and J ends, which lost 5 bases and 8 bases, there was a span of 15 bases. The CDR3 is 13 amino acids. Per germline, CDR1 SEHNR and CDR2 FQNEAQ (reference sequence). The DNA for the CDR3 is TGTGCCAGCAGCGAAACGGGGGGGCAAGGCTACACCTTC. It codes for CASSETGGQGYTF.

For the CDR3, the DNA is TGTGCCAGCAGCTTATTCCCGGGAGTCGGATACGAGCAGTACTTC. Its translation is CASSLFPGVGYEQYF. The chain joins TRBV7-9 to TRBJ2-7; the D gene is possibly TRBD2 (6 bases). Germline V CDR1 and CDR2: SEHNR, FQNEAQ (reference sequence). The CDR3 has 15 amino acids. The V end was cut by 2 bases, the J end by 4 bases, with 15 bases between.

In its sample, this clonotype was seen many times. The rearrangement uses TRBV9 and TRBJ1-5; tentatively, D is TRBD1 (6 bases). The CDR3 is 17 amino acids. From germline, CDR1 is SGDLS and CDR2 YYNGEE. Trimming stripped 4 bases from V and 3 bases from J, with 20 bases between. CDR3 amino acids: CASSSDSRGPSNQPQHF. The CDR3 DNA reads as TGTGCCAGCAGCTCCGATTCACGGGGGCCCTCCAATCAGCCCCAGCATTTT.

This clonotype has a handful of counts. This chain connects TRBV20-1 to TRBJ2-5; the D gene is possibly TRBD2 (6 bases). The CDR3 has 15 amino acids. Germline V gene sequence: CDR1 DFQATT, CDR2 SNEGSKA (reference sequence). Trimming took 0 bases from V and 5 from J, leaving 16 bases between them. In DNA form, the CDR3 reads TGCAGTGCTAGAGATCGGGCTAGCGCGTCGGAGACCCAGTACTTC. It translates to CSARDRASASETQYF.

J is TRBJ2-7 and V is TRBV7-9; TRBD1 might be the D (5 bases). V lost 1 base and J lost 0, with 13 bases in between. CDR1 and CDR2 (germline): SEHNR, FQNEAQ (reference sequence). The CDR3 spans 16 residues. Here the CDR3 reads CASSLVARTSSYEQYF. In nucleotides, the CDR3 is TGTGCCAGCAGCTTAGTGGCCCGGACAAGCTCCTACGAGCAGTACTTC.

As regards this clonotype: A read error may be the cause here, since a much bigger clone is one base away. The chain uses TRBV7-6 and TRBJ2-1; 11 bases fit TRBD1. J lost 6 bases, V lost 5 bases, and 6 bases had no gene match. CDR3 size: 15 residues. The germline CDR1 and CDR2 sequences are SGHVS and FNYEAQ. CDR3 in DNA: TGTGCCAGCAGCCCGGGACAGGGGGTCGTCAATGAGCAGTTCTTC. Translation gives CASSPGQGVVNEQFF.

This clonotype was detected a few times. This chain connects TRBV20-1 to TRBJ1-1; 7 bases agree with TRBD1. The germline V gene has CDR1 DFQATT and CDR2 SNEGSKA (reference sequence). The CDR3 consists of 14 residues. V was pared by 5 bases and J by 4 bases, with 10 bases of the junction left unmatched. This CDR3 reads CSALRGGSSTEAFF. CDR3 coding DNA: TGCAGTGCTCTGAGAGGGGGCTCGAGCACTGAAGCTTTCTTT.

The chain combines TRBV12-3 or TRBV12-4 with TRBJ1-6; 7 bases align to TRBD1. With V trimmed by 5 bases and J by 7 bases, 2 bases remained unmatched. There are 13 residues in the CDR3. The CDR3 loop is CASSRQGNSPLHF. Written as DNA, the CDR3 is TGTGCCAGCAGTCGACAGGGAAATTCACCCCTCCACTTT.

This clonotype has at least ten counts. This sequence joins TRBV19 and TRBJ2-3; TRBD1 is a possible D gene (6 bases). V was shortened by 5 bases and J by 2 bases, with 14 bases between the two germline ends. CDR1 is LNHDA, CDR2 SQIVND, per germline (reference sequence). This CDR3 comprises 15 residues. The CDR3 here is CASSSTGLVTDTQYF. CDR3 in DNA: TGTGCCAGTAGTTCTACAGGGTTAGTCACAGATACGCAGTATTTT.

The rearrangement joins TRBV2 to TRBJ1-5; D is possibly TRBD1 (5 bases). Trimming shortened V by 4 bases and J by 5 bases, and 9 bases separated the two germline ends. The CDR3 runs to 13 residues. The V gene's germline CDR1 is SNHLY and CDR2 FYNNEI. The CDR3 DNA reads as TGTGCCAGCAGTGGAGCAGGGCATCAGCCCCAGCATTTT. It translates to CASSGAGHQPQHF.

The chain joins TRBV4-1 to TRBJ2-7, with a weak D call TRBD2 (5 bases). The CDR3 extends over 14 amino acids. Trimming cost V 7 bases and J 3 bases, with 16 bases left between them. Germline CDR1 and CDR2: MGHRA and YSYEKL. The CDR3 DNA sequence: TGCGCCAGCAAACCTCGACGGGGAGTCTACGAGCAGTACTTC. This sequence encodes CASKPRRGVYEQYF.

This clonotype appeared once. The junction differs from germline at one of its ends, possibly a read error. This rearrangement joins TRBV20-1 to TRBJ1-1; D is perhaps TRBD1 (6 bases). This CDR3 contains 15 residues. CDR1 and CDR2 (germline): DFQATT, SNEGSKA (reference sequence). The CDR3 DNA is TGCAGTGCTAGAGGGTGGGGGCAGAAGAACACTGAGGCTTTCTTT. The encoded protein is CSARGWGQKNTEAFF.

This clonotype was observed a handful of times. A much larger clone is a single base away; this may be a read error. V and J are TRBV20-1 and TRBJ1-3, with D uncertain. Germline CDR1 DFQATT, CDR2 SNEGSKA (reference sequence). CDR3 length: 16 residues. CDR3 in amino acids: CSARDRLKSSGNTTYF. The CDR3, as DNA: TGCAGTGCTAGAGACAGGTTGAAAAGCTCTGGAAACACCACATATTTT.

This clonotype was counted at least ten times. As DNA, the CDR3 is TGTGCCAGTAGTCTCTCGCGTGGGACGCAGTATTTT. It codes for CASSLSRGTQYF. The V and J genes are TRBV19 and TRBJ2-3; D not certain. The germline V and J ends were trimmed by 5 bases and 9 bases, with 12 bases remaining between them. This CDR3 comprises 12 residues. Germline V gene data show CDR1 as LNHDA and CDR2 as SQIVND (reference sequence).

As regards this clonotype: Germline is not matched at one junction end, which may reflect a read error. The rearrangement joins TRBV7-2 to TRBJ2-2; perhaps TRBD1 as D (6 bases). This CDR3 comprises 13 residues. Germline V gives CDR1 SGHTA, CDR2 FQGNSA. The CDR3 spells CASSFTGTGELFF. The DNA for the CDR3 is TGTGCCAGCAGCTTCACAGGGACCGGAGAGCTGTTTTTT.

Only one count was recorded for this clonotype. The J gene is TRBJ2-5, the V gene TRBV7-2; TRBD2 matches at 12 bases. Losses at the gene ends were 10 bases for V and 4 bases for J; bases not matched to a gene: 13. This CDR3 comprises 16 residues. The germline CDR1 and CDR2 sequences are SGHTA and FQGNSA. The CDR3 here is CATGFRLAGEGETQYF. CDR3 in DNA: TGTGCCACCGGGTTTCGACTAGCGGGGGAAGGAGAGACCCAGTACTTC. Variable domain in full (rest from reference TRBV7-2 and TRBJ2-5): GAGVSQSPSNKVTEKGKDVELRCDPISGHTALYWYRQSLGQGLEFLIYFQGNSAPDKSGLPSDRFSAERTGGSVSTLTIQRTQQEDSAVYLCATGFRLAGEGETQYFGPGTRLLVL.

CDR3 amino acids: CASSWDNYGYTF. For the CDR3, the DNA is TGTGCCAGCAGCTGGGATAACTATGGCTACACCTTC. The chain uses TRBV12-3 or TRBV12-4 and TRBJ1-2, with no clear D. CDR3 length: 12 residues. With 6 bases removed from V and 1 base from J, the gap between germline ends came to 6 bases.

The chain recombines TRBV7-2 with TRBJ2-3; TRBD2 agrees at 9 bases. This CDR3 spans 16 amino acids. Germline V gene sequence: CDR1 SGHTA, CDR2 FQGNSA. The ends lost 4 bases at V and 0 bases at J; junction bases unmatched: 5. CDR3 sequence: CASSSASGISTDTQYF. In nucleotides, the CDR3 is TGTGCCAGCAGCTCCGCTAGCGGGATTAGCACAGATACGCAGTATTTT.

This clonotype was seen at least ten times. The gene calls are TRBV6-6 and TRBJ2-5, with D possibly matching TRBD2 (7 bases). CDR3 size: 17 residues. The germline gives CDR1 MNHNY, CDR2 SVGAGI (reference sequence). With 7 bases removed from V and 7 bases from J, the gap between germline ends came to 28 bases. CDR3 nucleotide sequence: TGTGCCAGCACCACCCCCCTCGGGAGCGGGACAACCGGGACCCAGTACTTC. Translated: CASTTPLGSGTTGTQYF.

This clonotype was detected ten times or more. The chain uses TRBV7-3 and TRBJ2-5; weak D call: TRBD1 (5 bases). This CDR3 comprises 15 residues. Looked up from germline, CDR1 is SGHTA and CDR2 is FQGTGA. V was pared by 2 bases and J by 2 bases, with 12 bases between. In DNA, the CDR3 is TGTGCCAGCAGCTTATGGGCAGGGTCGCAAGAGACCCAGTACTTC. Translation: CASSLWAGSQETQYF. Combining the CDR3 with reference TRBV7-3 and TRBJ2-5 gives the whole variable domain GAGVSQTPSNKVTEKGKYVELRCDPISGHTALYWYRQSLGQGPEFLIYFQGTGAADDSGLPNDRFFAVRPEGSVSTLKIQRTERGDSAVYLCASSLWAGSQETQYFGPGTRLLVL.

This clonotype was observed a handful of times. This chain uses TRBV5-1 with TRBJ1-1; D call uncertain. Trimming cost V 0 bases and J 3 bases, with 6 bases left between them. Germline V CDR1 and CDR2: SGHRS, YFSETQ. The CDR3 runs to 13 residues. The CDR3 nucleotides read TGCGCCAGCAGCTTGGAGGACGACACTGAAGCTTTCTTT. Amino acid sequence: CASSLEDDTEAFF.

Turning to this clonotype: A much larger clone is a single base away; this may be a read error. V is TRBV12-3 or TRBV12-4 and J is TRBJ2-2; 9 bases match TRBD2. CDR3 size: 16 residues. The CDR3 region has the DNA TGTGCCAGCAGTTTAGGAGCGGGGGGACGCACCGGGGAGCTGCTTTTT. Encoded protein: CASSLGAGGRTGELLF.

This clonotype was detected only once. V is TRBV20-1 and J is TRBJ1-5; 12 bases agree with TRBD1. The germline V gene encodes CDR1 DFQATT and CDR2 SNEGSKA (reference sequence). The CDR3 runs 20 residues. V was clipped by 4 bases and J by 3 bases; unmatched bases: 19. The CDR3 DNA sequence: TGCAGTGCTACTACAAACTCCGGGACAGGGGGCGCGGGTATCAATCAGCCCCAGCATTTT. Its translation is CSATTNSGTGGAGINQPQHF.

This rearrangement joins TRBV10-3 to TRBJ2-7; D is unresolved. Trimming stripped 5 bases from V and 4 bases from J, with 9 bases between. The CDR3 contains 12 residues. Germline V gene lookup returns CDR1 ENHRY and CDR2 SYGVKD. The CDR3 nucleotides read TGTGCCATCAGTTCCATGGCGTACGAGCAGTACTTC. Residues: CAISSMAYEQYF.

The table lists this clonotype with a count of one. This chain joins TRBV2 and TRBJ2-6; possibly TRBD1 for D (6 bases). The V and J ends lost 6 bases and 2 bases respectively, with 11 bases between them. The CDR3 runs to 15 residues. Looked up from germline, CDR1 is SNHLY and CDR2 is FYNNEI. CDR3 protein: CASSWTEPGANVLTF. In nucleotides, the CDR3 is TGTGCCAGCAGCTGGACAGAACCTGGGGCCAACGTCCTGACTTTC.

This chain joins TRBV7-9 and TRBJ2-7; 7 bases line up with TRBD1. The CDR3 loop spans 12 amino acids. V shed 1 base, J shed 12 bases, and the junction held 6 bases outside the gene matches. Germline V gives CDR1 SEHNR, CDR2 FQNEAQ (reference sequence). The CDR3 DNA reads TGTGCCAGCAGCTTAGTGGACAGGCATGTGTACTTC. Its translation: CASSLVDRHVYF.